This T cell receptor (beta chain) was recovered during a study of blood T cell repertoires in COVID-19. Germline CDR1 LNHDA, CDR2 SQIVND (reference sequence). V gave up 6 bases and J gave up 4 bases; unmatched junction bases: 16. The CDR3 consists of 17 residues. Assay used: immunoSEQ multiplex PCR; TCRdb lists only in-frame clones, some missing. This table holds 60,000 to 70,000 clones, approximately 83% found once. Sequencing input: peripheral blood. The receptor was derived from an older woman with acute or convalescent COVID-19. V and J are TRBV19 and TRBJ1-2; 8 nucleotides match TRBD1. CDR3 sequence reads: CASSPGQGEVQIYGYTF. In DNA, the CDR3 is TGTGCCAGTAGCCCAGGACAGGGAGAGGTCCAAATCTATGGCTACACCTTC.